Sequencing of this T cell receptor beta chain was carried out in a study of shared clonotypes between healthy human individuals. Source study methods: Filtering was not the same, since immunoSEQ gave junction-only sequences without quality scores. Measured with immunoSEQ multiplex PCR; TCRdb has only the in-frame clones, and not every one. The DNA was the basis for D and trimming; V, J and clone size are from that table. The table records 450,000 to 500,000 clones, over 65% of them present only once. J lost 5 bases, V lost 8 bases, and 11 bases had no gene match. Germline CDR1 and CDR2: MNHEY and SMNVEV (reference sequence). CDR3 length equals 16 residues. This clone has just one count.

This receptor was taken from a woman between 40 and 55 years old in good health. Some clones in this sample may be carry-over from other donors' samples. The rearrangement links TRBV27 to TRBJ2-2; the match to TRBD1 covers 10 bases. Sequencing input: PBMCs. Written as DNA, the CDR3 is TGTGCCAGCGCCCCCGGGACAGGGGTAGGAACCGGGGAGCTGTTTTTT. Amino acid sequence: CASAPGTGVGTGELFF.